One sample yielded the 32 T cell receptor beta chains listed below, sequenced in a study of blood T cell repertoires in COVID-19. Generated by immunoSEQ multiplex PCR, the TCRdb table keeps only in-frame clones and is missing some. The repertoire consists of 240,000 or so clones, with about 90% occurring once and the leading ten covering around 0.87%. The specimen was PBMCs or T cells enriched from blood (not recorded which). The receptor source for this set is a man over 45 who had been exposed to COVID-19.

The chain links TRBV28 to TRBJ2-3, with 7 bases identical to TRBD2. V gave up 3 bases and J gave up 7 bases; unmatched junction bases: 7. The CDR3 sequence is 14 residues long. Germline CDR1 MDHEN, CDR2 SYDVKM. CDR3 residues: CASSLPLGGYTQYF. CDR3 sequence (DNA): TGTGCCAGCAGTTTGCCCCTGGGGGGGTATACGCAGTATTTT.

This chain links TRBV5-6 with TRBJ2-3; TRBD2 matches 7 bases. V lost 2 bases, J lost 4 bases, and 7 bases stayed unmatched. The germline V gene has CDR1 SGHDT and CDR2 YYEEEE. The length of the CDR3 is 15 residues. The CDR3 region is CASSFWREISDTQYF. The CDR3, as DNA: TGTGCCAGCAGCTTCTGGCGGGAGATTTCAGATACGCAGTATTTT.

The rearrangement uses TRBV5-1 and TRBJ2-1, with 10 bases fitting TRBD2. CDR1 SGHRS and CDR2 YFSETQ come from the germline V gene. V was pared by 0 bases and J by 4 bases, with 1 base of the junction left unmatched. The CDR3 covers 15 residues. The CDR3 DNA follows: TGCGCCAGCAGCTTGGCTAGCGGGAGATACAATGAGCAGTTCTTC. It specifies CASSLASGRYNEQFF.

The rearrangement joins TRBV5-1 to TRBJ2-3; 13 bases are a match to TRBD2. The CDR3 consists of 18 residues. The V gene's germline CDR1 is SGHRS and CDR2 YFSETQ. Trimming cost V 4 bases and J 4 bases; bases outside gene matches: 12. The CDR3 is CASSHRNIGLAGADTQYF. The CDR3 coding sequence is TGCGCCAGCAGCCATCGTAACATCGGACTAGCGGGAGCAGATACGCAGTATTTT.

The chain couples TRBV15 to TRBJ1-3; D not resolved. CDR3 length equals 15 residues. Germline lookup yields CDR1 LNHNV and CDR2 YYDKDF (reference sequence). V gave up 1 base and J gave up 0 bases, with 7 bases separating them. The CDR3 is CATSRVRFSGNTIYF. The CDR3, as DNA: TGTGCCACCAGCAGAGTGCGTTTCTCTGGAAACACCATATATTTT.

CDR3: CAWGANTEAFF. CDR3 coding DNA: TGTGCCTGGGGGGCGAACACTGAAGCTTTCTTT. The J gene is TRBJ1-1, the V gene TRBV30, with a tentative D call TRBD1 (5 bases). The germline V gene encodes CDR1 GTSNPN and CDR2 SVGIG (reference sequence). The ends were cut back, 5 bases at V and 1 base at J, with 5 bases in the middle. The CDR3 has 11 residues.

The genes are TRBV5-1 and TRBJ1-1; D is undetermined. The CDR3 runs to 16 residues. Trimming took 4 bases from V and 1 from J, leaving 17 bases between them. Per the germline V gene, CDR1 is SGHRS and CDR2 is YFSETQ. The CDR3 region has the DNA TGCGCCAGCAGCCGTCAAGCGGGGTCCTGGAACACTGAAGCTTTCTTT. This translates into CASSRQAGSWNTEAFF.

This chain joins TRBV5-5 and TRBJ1-1, with TRBD1 identical over 11 bases. Germline lookup yields CDR1 SGHKS and CDR2 YYEKEE (reference sequence). This CDR3 has 17 amino acids. J lost 4 bases, V lost 1 base, and 9 bases had no gene match. The CDR3, as DNA: TGTGCCAGCAGCTTGTGGAGTGTAGGGACAGGGGGCACTGAAGCTTTCTTT. It codes for CASSLWSVGTGGTEAFF.

The rearrangement links TRBV19 to TRBJ1-5; 7 bases align to TRBD1. CDR3 length: 14 amino acids. Per the germline V gene, CDR1 is LNHDA and CDR2 is SQIVND (reference sequence). V lost 5 bases and J lost 4; bases outside the gene matches: 5. The CDR3 bases are TGTGCCAGTAGTCGGACAGGCAATAATCAGCCCCAGCATTTT. Translated: CASSRTGNNQPQHF.

The chain employs TRBV6-6 and TRBJ2-3; 15 bases match TRBD2. The CDR3 has 20 amino acids. Germline CDR1 and CDR2: MNHNY and SVGAGI (reference sequence). V was pared by 5 bases and J by 0 bases, with 12 bases of the junction left unmatched. CDR3 DNA sequence: TGTGCCAGCAGTCGACATTGGACTAGCGGGGGGGGTCCTAGCACAGATACGCAGTATTTT. Its protein is CASSRHWTSGGGPSTDTQYF.

This chain joins TRBV18 and TRBJ2-7, with D perhaps matching TRBD2 (5 bases). The CDR3 contains 14 residues. Germline V gene lookup returns CDR1 KGHSH and CDR2 LQKENI. The germline V and J ends were trimmed by 6 bases and 1 base, with 13 bases remaining between them. CDR3 nucleotide sequence: TGTGCCAGCTCTTATGGAGGCCGATCCTACGAGCAGTACGTC. Its translation: CASSYGGRSYEQYV.

The chain combines TRBV29-1 with TRBJ2-2; D gene ambiguous. The germline V and J ends were trimmed by 4 bases and 0 bases, with 6 bases remaining between them. The CDR3 totals 13 residues. From germline, CDR1 is SQVTM and CDR2 ANQGSEA. The CDR3 region has the DNA TGCAGCGTTGTCCAGACGAACACCGGGGAGCTGTTTTTT. Its translation is CSVVQTNTGELFF.

V usage is TRBV21-1 and J usage is TRBJ1-6; the table assigns TRBD1, which was not confirmed against the DNA. TRBV21-1 is deemed a pseudogene. The CDR3 totals 14 residues. The CDR3, as DNA: TGTGCCAGCAGCTCAAAAAGGGGAAACTCACCCCTCCACTTT. Translated: CASSSKRGNSPLHF.

This clone was counted a few times. V and J are TRBV27 and TRBJ1-1; 7 bases match TRBD1. The CDR3 contains 14 residues. V was clipped by 6 bases and J by 2 bases; unmatched bases: 6. In germline, CDR1 is MNHEY, CDR2 SMNVEV (reference sequence). CDR3 residues: CASSNYRGNTEAFF. The DNA of the CDR3 is TGTGCCAGCAGCAATTACAGGGGAAACACTGAAGCTTTCTTT.

CDR3 DNA: TGCGCCAGCAGCTTGGACAGGCGAGGGACCCAGTACTTC. This codes for CASSLDRRGTQYF. This sequence joins TRBV5-1 and TRBJ2-5; the D gene is possibly TRBD1 (5 bases). Germline lookup yields CDR1 SGHRS and CDR2 YFSETQ. CDR3 size: 13 residues. V lost 0 bases and J 7 bases, leaving 10 bases between the germline ends.

The chain has TRBV2 and TRBJ2-7, with a weak D call TRBD2 (6 bases). V was trimmed by 7 bases and J by 3 bases, leaving 10 bases between them. The CDR3 covers 12 residues. Germline lookup yields CDR1 SNHLY and CDR2 FYNNEI. CDR3: CASTARGYEQYV. The CDR3 coding sequence is TGTGCCAGCACGGCGCGGGGCTACGAGCAGTACGTC.

In its sample, this clone was seen once. The CDR3 protein is CASSFGTGGEKLFF. The DNA of the CDR3 is TGCGCCAGCAGCTTTGGGACAGGGGGAGAAAAACTGTTTTTT. The chain uses TRBV5-1 and TRBJ1-4; 11 nucleotides agree with TRBD1. V lost 2 bases, J lost 8 bases, and 2 bases stayed unmatched. Germline V gives CDR1 SGHRS, CDR2 YFSETQ. CDR3 length: 14 residues.

Notes on this clone: The same CDR3 is also encoded by other DNA sequences in this sample. CDR3 amino acids: CASSLDRGNEQFF. The CDR3 coding sequence is TGCGCCAGCAGCTTGGACAGGGGTAATGAGCAGTTCTTC. The chain joins TRBV5-1 to TRBJ2-1; 7 nucleotides match TRBD1. CDR1 SGHRS and CDR2 YFSETQ come from the germline V gene. CDR3 length equals 13 residues. Trimming took 0 bases from V and 7 from J; bases not matched to a gene: 1. The variable domain in full, with the rest retrieved from reference TRBV5-1 and TRBJ2-1, is KAGVTQTPRYLIKTRGQQVTLSCSPISGHRSVSWYQQTPGQGLQFLFEYFSETQRNKGNFPGRFSGRQFSNSRSEMNVSTLELGDSALYLCASSLDRGNEQFFGPGTRLTVL.

This clone has a single count. The chain couples TRBV28 to TRBJ2-1, with 8 bases identical to TRBD2. CDR3 length equals 15 residues. Germline CDR1 MDHEN, CDR2 SYDVKM. The junction had 3 bases not matched to a gene; V was cut back by 3 bases and J by 2 bases. The CDR3 protein is CASSFVAGTYNEQFF. CDR3 bases: TGTGCCAGCAGTTTCGTAGCGGGAACCTACAATGAGCAGTTCTTC.

This clone was observed a few times. The chain links TRBV6-1 to TRBJ2-7; TRBD2 might be the D (6 bases). This CDR3 comprises 14 residues. The V end was cut by 0 bases, the J end by 1 base, with 7 bases between. Germline assignment: CDR1 MNHNS and CDR2 SASEGT. CDR3 loop: CASSEAGTSYEQYV. The CDR3 coding sequence is TGTGCCAGCAGTGAAGCAGGGACTTCCTACGAGCAGTACGTC.

The chain links TRBV7-9 to TRBJ2-3; 12 bases match TRBD2. CDR1 is SEHNR and CDR2 is FQNEAQ in the germline V gene (reference sequence). After removal of 11 bases from V and 3 bases from J, the junction contained 9 bases not matched to a gene. The CDR3 has 15 residues. CDR3 bases: TGTGCCGGATCTAGCGGGAGGGCCGTGACAGATACGCAGTATTTT. Translated, it gives CAGSSGRAVTDTQYF.

This clone was seen once. Relative to the germline gene, one junction end is altered; a read error may explain this. This chain connects TRBV28 to TRBJ2-2; the D is unclear. The germline gives CDR1 MDHEN, CDR2 SYDVKM. This CDR3 is 16 amino acids long. The CDR3 region is CASKVFEASNTGELFF. CDR3 bases: TGTGCAAGCAAGGTTTTTGAGGCTTCAAACACCGGGGAGCTGTTTTTT.

This chain uses TRBV27 with TRBJ1-4; no definite D call. The CDR3 spans 12 residues. The germline V gene encodes CDR1 MNHEY and CDR2 SMNVEV (reference sequence). V lost 11 bases, J lost 1 base, and 8 bases lay in between. The CDR3 DNA sequence: TGTGCCCGCACCAGAACTAATGAAAAACTGTTTTTT. Translating it yields CARTRTNEKLFF.

The chain links TRBV2 to TRBJ1-6; 12 positions agree with TRBD1. Per germline, CDR1 SNHLY and CDR2 FYNNEI. The CDR3 covers 15 residues. V lost 7 bases and J lost 15; bases outside the gene matches: 13. The CDR3 nucleotides read TGTGCCAGCACCCTGGGACAGGGGGCGTCTTGGGTCCTCCACTTT. Protein sequence: CASTLGQGASWVLHF. Drawing the rest from reference TRBV2 and TRBJ1-6, the complete variable domain is EPEVTQTPSHQVTQMGQEVILRCVPISNHLYFYWYRQILGQKVEFLVSFYNNEISEKSEIFDDQFSVERPDGSNFTLKIRSTKLEDSAMYFCASTLGQGASWVLHFGNGTRLTVT.

The chain links TRBV10-3 to TRBJ1-4; 7 bases are a match to TRBD1. The V gene end was trimmed by 10 bases and the J gene end by 4 bases; junction bases not matched to a gene: 6. Germline V CDR1 and CDR2: ENHRY, SYGVKD. The CDR3 contains 13 residues. CDR3 residues: CATRDSDNEKLFF. CDR3 nucleotide sequence: TGTGCCACCCGGGACAGCGATAATGAAAAACTGTTTTTT.

The gene calls are TRBV6-1 and TRBJ1-5, with 8 positions matching TRBD1. V dropped 0 bases and J dropped 7; count of bases not matched to a gene: 8. The CDR3 extends over 16 amino acids. Germline V lookup: CDR1 MNHNS, CDR2 SASEGT. The CDR3 loop reads CASSEAQGVLRQPQHF. For the CDR3, the DNA is TGTGCCAGCAGTGAAGCACAGGGGGTATTAAGGCAGCCCCAGCATTTT.

This rearrangement joins TRBV5-6 to TRBJ2-3; 8 bases fit TRBD1. This CDR3 contains 12 residues. The V and J ends lost 4 bases and 9 bases, in that order; junction bases with no gene match: 4. Per germline, CDR1 SGHDT and CDR2 YYEEEE. CDR3 residues: CASSRTGRTQYF. The CDR3 nucleotides are TGTGCCAGCAGCAGGACAGGGCGAACGCAGTATTTT. Full variable domain (missing parts from reference TRBV5-6 and TRBJ2-3): DAGVTQSPTHLIKTRGQQVTLRCSPKSGHDTVSWYQQALGQGPQFIFQYYEEEERQRGNFPDRFSGHQFPNYSSELNVNALLLGDSALYLCASSRTGRTQYFGPGTRLTVL.

The chain combines TRBV18 with TRBJ2-1; 8 nucleotides agree with TRBD2. V shed 5 bases and J 6 bases; nucleotides not matched to a gene: 9. The CDR3 length is 15 residues. The germline V gene has CDR1 KGHSH and CDR2 LQKENI. CDR3 sequence (DNA): TGTGCCAGCTCATTTCCCGGGACTAGAATCAATGAGCAGTTCTTC. It is translated as CASSFPGTRINEQFF.

This clone is a singleton in its sample. The chain has TRBV30 and TRBJ1-2; D is perhaps TRBD1 (5 bases). The CDR3 consists of 11 residues. Germline V gives CDR1 GTSNPN, CDR2 SVGIG (reference sequence). The V and J ends lost 5 bases and 6 bases respectively, with 10 bases between them. The CDR3 loop reads CAWGRVNGYTF. CDR3 DNA: TGTGCCTGGGGCAGGGTTAATGGCTACACCTTC.

This chain uses TRBV9 with TRBJ1-3; D is unclear. CDR3 size: 19 residues. Trimming shortened V by 0 bases and J by 0 bases, and 19 bases separated the two germline ends. Germline V gives CDR1 SGDLS, CDR2 YYNGEE. In DNA, the CDR3 is TGTGCCAGCAGCGTAGCTAGACGAGGGCCTCCATCCTCTGGAAACACCATATATTTT. This translates into CASSVARRGPPSSGNTIYF. Drawing the rest from reference TRBV9 and TRBJ1-3, the complete variable domain is DSGVTQTPKHLITATGQRVTLRCSPRSGDLSVYWYQQSLDQGLQFLIQYYNGEERAKGNILERFSAQQFPDLHSELNLSSLELGDSALYFCASSVARRGPPSSGNTIYFGEGSWLTVV.

This chain joins TRBV5-1 and TRBJ1-1; TRBD1 matches 11 bases. The V and J ends lost 4 bases and 0 bases, in that order; junction bases with no gene match: 11. The CDR3 totals 18 residues. Germline assignment: CDR1 SGHRS and CDR2 YFSETQ. The CDR3 DNA reads TGCGCCAGCAGCCCCTGGACAGGGGGCGAGTGGATGAACACTGAAGCTTTCTTT. It codes for CASSPWTGGEWMNTEAFF.

This chain joins TRBV28 and TRBJ1-3; no firm D call. Deletions cut 4 bases from V and 1 base from J, with 11 bases between. The germline V gene encodes CDR1 MDHEN and CDR2 SYDVKM. This CDR3 region has 15 residues. The CDR3 protein is CASSYPGESGNTIYF. CDR3 DNA: TGTGCCAGCAGTTACCCGGGAGAGTCTGGAAACACCATATATTTT.